The sequence of this T cell receptor beta chain was determined in a study of cytomegalovirus exposure and HLA in healthy donors. Both 60 Vbeta primers and 13 Jbeta primers went into the PCR. Profiled with immunoSEQ multiplex PCR; TCRdb holds only in-frame clones, not every one. The profile shows about 92,000 clones, roughly 69% of them singletons. All the people who gave samples were healthy bone marrow donors. V lost 6 bases, J lost 6 bases, and 15 bases lay in between. Germline CDR1 and CDR2: SGHTA and FQGNSA. The CDR3 covers 13 residues. Sequenced: PBMCs. The TCR comes from a middle-aged man in good health and CMV-seronegative. The V call is TRBV7-2, the J call TRBJ2-7, with a weak D call TRBD1 (6 bases). The CDR3 sequence: CASRLGQITEQYF. The CDR3 DNA follows: TGTGCCAGCAGACTTGGACAGATCACCGAGCAGTACTTC.